The 32 T cell receptor beta chains below come from one sample, sequenced in a study of blood T cell repertoires in COVID-19 (dated by TCRdb to about 2020). The receptor library was made with the immunoSEQ multiplex PCR assay. This immuneACCESS table, as held by TCRdb, lists in-frame sequences with V and J called but not all clones. Of the missing ones, under half trace to an unresolved V gene in checked studies; the others have no known cause. This sample has under 300,000 clones in its table, and about 86% of those were observed once. Approximately 10% of the sample is held by the ten biggest clonotypes. The sequenced sample was peripheral blood. These receptors all stem from an elderly woman with acute or convalescent COVID-19.

This clone has only one observation. Other DNA sequences of this sample code for an identical CDR3. The chain recombines TRBV10-3 with TRBJ1-5; the match to TRBD1 covers 11 bases. The V gene end was trimmed by 6 bases and the J gene end by 1 base; junction bases not matched to a gene: 8. Germline lookup yields CDR1 ENHRY and CDR2 SYGVKD. The CDR3 loop spans 17 amino acids. CDR3 bases: TGTGCCATCAGCGCCGGGACAGGGGGTTCGAGCAATCAGCCCCAGCATTTT. Residues: CAISAGTGGSSNQPQHF.

With regard to this clone: The junction differs from germline at one of its ends, possibly a read error. Here the CDR3 reads CASSSLAAANF. CDR3 sequence (DNA): TGTGCCAGCAGTTCCCTGGCCGCGGCCAACTTC. The gene calls are TRBV28 and TRBJ1-2; D remains ambiguous. The V gene's germline CDR1 is MDHEN and CDR2 SYDVKM. The length of the CDR3 is 11 residues.

The chain recombines TRBV5-1 with TRBJ2-4; 8 bases line up with TRBD2. The trim removed 4 bases at V and 8 bases at J, leaving 8 bases unmatched. This CDR3 has 14 amino acids. The V gene's germline CDR1 is SGHRS and CDR2 YFSETQ. For the CDR3, the DNA is TGCGCCAGCAGCCTGGGGACTAGAGAGGACATTCAGTACTTC. Protein sequence: CASSLGTREDIQYF. Complete variable domain (other parts from reference TRBV5-1 and TRBJ2-4): KAGVTQTPRYLIKTRGQQVTLSCSPISGHRSVSWYQQTPGQGLQFLFEYFSETQRNKGNFPGRFSGRQFSNSRSEMNVSTLELGDSALYLCASSLGTREDIQYFGAGTRLSVL.

This chain joins TRBV3-1 (or the pseudogene TRBV3-2) and TRBJ2-1, with 10 bases fitting TRBD2. With 5 bases clipped from V and 5 bases from J, the junction kept 9 bases outside the gene matches. Germline CDR1 reads LGHDT; CDR2 reads YNNKEL (reference sequence). The CDR3 length is 16 residues. CDR3 sequence (DNA): TGTGCCAGCAGCAGAATAGCGGGGGGTGGGGACAATGAGCAGTTCTTC. Amino acids: CASSRIAGGGDNEQFF.

V and J are TRBV6-5 and TRBJ1-4; 7 bases align to TRBD1. V lost 6 bases, J lost 0 bases, and 4 bases stayed unmatched. Germline assignment: CDR1 MNHEY and CDR2 SVGAGI. The CDR3 extends over 15 amino acids. Here the CDR3 DNA reads TGTGCCAGCAGCTACAGGGGTTCAACTAATGAAAAACTGTTTTTT. Its translation: CASSYRGSTNEKLFF.

The chain is built from TRBV9 and TRBJ1-2; D not resolved. Germline CDR1 SGDLS, CDR2 YYNGEE. V gave up 1 base and J gave up 3 bases, with 7 bases separating them. This CDR3 comprises 13 residues. For the CDR3, the DNA is TGTGCCAGCAGCGTAACAGCAGACTATGGCTACACCTTC. Translated: CASSVTADYGYTF.

The chain employs TRBV5-1 and TRBJ2-3; 9 nucleotides align to TRBD1. Per the germline V gene, CDR1 is SGHRS and CDR2 is YFSETQ. This CDR3 spans 19 amino acids. V shed 0 bases, J shed 1 base, and the junction held 12 bases outside the gene matches. CDR3 amino acids: CASSLALDRGGKGTDTQYF. The CDR3, as DNA: TGCGCCAGCAGCTTGGCCTTGGACAGGGGTGGCAAAGGCACAGATACGCAGTATTTT.

The V call is TRBV15, the J call TRBJ1-1, with 8 bases lining up with TRBD1. Germline CDR1 reads LNHNV; CDR2 reads YYDKDF (reference sequence). This CDR3 region has 15 residues. V was clipped by 5 bases and J by 6 bases; unmatched bases: 11. The CDR3 DNA follows: TGTGCCACCAGCCCTCACCCGGACAGGGTTTCTGAAGCTTTCTTT. It is translated as CATSPHPDRVSEAFF.

The CDR3: CASRGGEAQYF. In nucleotides, the CDR3 is TGTGCCAGCAGGGGGGGGGAGGCCCAGTACTTC. The chain carries TRBV2 and TRBJ2-5, with 7 bases matching TRBD2. This CDR3 region has 11 residues. The junction had 4 bases not matched to a gene; V was cut back by 6 bases and J by 9 bases. Germline V lookup: CDR1 SNHLY, CDR2 FYNNEI.

This clone has only a few counts. The chain links TRBV6-4 to TRBJ1-2, with D unresolved. Germline V gene lookup returns CDR1 MRHNA and CDR2 SNTAGT. The CDR3 loop spans 15 amino acids. V was shortened by 4 bases and J by 2 bases, with 14 bases between the two germline ends. CDR3 sequence reads: CASSAQRGSNYGYTF. CDR3 sequence (DNA): TGTGCCAGCAGTGCCCAGAGAGGGTCCAACTATGGCTACACCTTC.

The chain uses TRBV3-1 (or the pseudogene TRBV3-2) and TRBJ1-2, with D hard to call. This CDR3 region has 15 residues. CDR1 is LGHDT, CDR2 YNNKEL, per germline (reference sequence). V was pared by 2 bases and J by 4 bases, with 14 bases between. This CDR3 reads CASSQSHGGLYGYTF. CDR3 DNA sequence: TGTGCCAGCAGCCAATCGCATGGTGGGCTCTATGGCTACACCTTC.

This clone was recorded once. The V gene is TRBV27, the J gene TRBJ1-6, with D possibly TRBD1 on 5 matching bases. The CDR3 is made up of 14 amino acids. Trimming removed 6 bases at V and 9 bases at J, with 15 bases between. Germline assignment: CDR1 MNHEY and CDR2 SMNVEV (reference sequence). The CDR3 DNA reads TGTGCCAGCAGACTCGCAGGGTCGTCTTCACCCCTCCACTTT. Its protein product is CASRLAGSSSPLHF.

In this sample, this clone turned up a few times. The chain has TRBV18 and TRBJ2-7; maybe TRBD2 (6 bases). The germline V gene has CDR1 KGHSH and CDR2 LQKENI. The CDR3 runs to 15 residues. V was clipped by 3 bases and J by 2 bases, with 14 bases between them. In DNA, the CDR3 is TGTGCCAGCTCACCTGATAACGGGGGTCCCTACGAGCAGTACTTC. It yields the protein CASSPDNGGPYEQYF. The full variable domain, in which reference TRBV18 and TRBJ2-7 provide the parts outside the CDR3, is NAGVMQNPRHLVRRRGQEARLRCSPMKGHSHVYWYRQLPEEGLKFMVYLQKENIIDESGMPKERFSAEFPKEGPSILRIQQVVRGDSAAYFCASSPDNGGPYEQYFGPGTRLTVT.

This chain joins TRBV11-1 and TRBJ2-5; possibly TRBD2 for D (6 bases). Germline CDR1 SGHAT, CDR2 FQDESV (reference sequence). There are 15 residues in the CDR3. V lost 5 bases, J lost 4 bases, and 17 bases lay in between. In nucleotides, the CDR3 is TGTGCCAGCAGCCTGGGGAGGCCGAGGGGAGAGACCCAGTACTTC. As protein: CASSLGRPRGETQYF.

A single count supports this clone. The gene calls are TRBV18 and TRBJ2-3, with 13 positions matching TRBD2. V trimming: 4 bases; J trimming: 6 bases; junction bases outside the gene matches: 4. The CDR3 has 15 residues. Germline loops: CDR1 KGHSH, CDR2 LQKENI. The CDR3 DNA is TGTGCCAGCTCACAACTAGCGGGGGGGCCTGATACGCAGTATTTT. Protein sequence: CASSQLAGGPDTQYF.

The rearrangement uses TRBV7-2 and TRBJ1-2; D possibly corresponds to TRBD1 (6 bases). The CDR3 runs to 16 residues. The V and J ends lost 3 bases and 4 bases respectively, with 18 bases between them. Germline V gene data show CDR1 as SGHTA and CDR2 as FQGNSA. CDR3 in amino acids: CASSLTQGQGGYGYTF. In DNA, the CDR3 is TGTGCCAGCAGCTTGACGCAGGGGCAGGGTGGCTATGGCTACACCTTC.

The chain links TRBV6-5 to TRBJ2-3; D is uncertain. This CDR3 region has 13 residues. From germline, CDR1 is MNHEY and CDR2 SVGAGI. V was cut by 7 bases and J by 5 bases, with 13 bases left in between. The CDR3 reads CASIVLPRDTQYF. As DNA, the CDR3 is TGTGCCAGCATTGTTCTACCACGAGATACGCAGTATTTT.

The rearrangement links TRBV4-1 to TRBJ1-4; 7 bases map to TRBD1. The V segment lost 4 bases and the J segment 6 bases; nucleotides outside the gene matches: 11. Germline values: CDR1 MGHRA, CDR2 YSYEKL. The CDR3 spans 16 residues. The CDR3 loop reads CASSRSPGTDDEKLFF. The CDR3 DNA follows: TGCGCCAGCAGCCGTTCCCCCGGGACAGACGATGAAAAACTGTTTTTT.

This chain connects TRBV5-1 to TRBJ1-5; 7 bases align to TRBD1. Germline assignment: CDR1 SGHRS and CDR2 YFSETQ. V gave up 0 bases and J gave up 1 base; unmatched junction bases: 7. The CDR3 is 17 amino acids. Here the CDR3 reads CASSLGQGGPSNQPQHF. DNA of the CDR3: TGCGCCAGCAGCTTGGGACAGGGAGGCCCGAGCAATCAGCCCCAGCATTTT.

The V and J genes are TRBV6-6 and TRBJ2-2; the match to TRBD2 covers 12 bases. The CDR3 covers 15 residues. CDR1 and CDR2 from the germline V gene are MNHNY and SVGAGI (reference sequence). V lost 6 bases to trimming and J lost 5 bases; unmatched junction nucleotides: 4. The CDR3 spells CASSIGLAGTGELFF. CDR3 nucleotides: TGTGCCAGCAGCATTGGACTAGCGGGGACCGGGGAGCTGTTTTTT.

The chain joins TRBV3-1 (or the pseudogene TRBV3-2) to TRBJ1-5; 9 bases line up with TRBD1. Per germline, CDR1 LGHDT and CDR2 YNNKEL (reference sequence). The V and J ends lost 4 bases and 7 bases, in that order; junction bases with no gene match: 2. The CDR3 has 13 amino acids. The CDR3 loop is CASSRDRAQPQHF. CDR3 DNA sequence: TGTGCCAGCAGCCGGGACAGGGCCCAGCCCCAGCATTTT.

This sequence joins TRBV6-1 and TRBJ1-4, with D perhaps matching TRBD1 (5 bases). V lost 0 bases and J 0 bases, leaving 14 bases between the germline ends. The CDR3 length is 18 residues. CDR1 and CDR2 (germline): MNHNS, SASEGT. The CDR3 sequence is CASSEARGGLATNEKLFF. CDR3 coding DNA: TGTGCCAGCAGTGAAGCGCGTGGGGGACTAGCAACTAATGAAAAACTGTTTTTT.

Only one count was recorded for this clone. The chain has TRBV28 and TRBJ2-7; no reliable D call. CDR3 size: 13 residues. Germline V gene sequence: CDR1 MDHEN, CDR2 SYDVKM. V lost 3 bases to trimming and J lost 1 base, with 7 bases between them. CDR3 protein: CASSFQTSYEQYF. The CDR3 DNA is TGTGCCAGCAGTTTCCAGACTTCCTACGAGCAGTACTTC.

The chain couples TRBV6-6 to TRBJ2-2, with D maybe TRBD2 (5 bases). CDR3 length: 15 amino acids. Trimming took off 7 bases at V and 3 bases at J, with 15 bases between the two ends. Germline CDR1 is MNHNY and CDR2 is SVGAGI (reference sequence). The CDR3 sequence is CASTDPEVYTGELFF. CDR3 in DNA: TGTGCCAGCACCGACCCGGAGGTTTACACCGGGGAGCTGTTTTTT.

The rearrangement links TRBV10-3 to TRBJ2-7; D is uncertain. The length of the CDR3 is 15 residues. Germline assignment: CDR1 ENHRY and CDR2 SYGVKD. Trimming took off 4 bases at V and 3 bases at J, with 16 bases between the two ends. The CDR3 is CAISVRPSPIYEQYF. DNA of the CDR3: TGTGCCATCAGTGTCCGCCCATCCCCTATCTACGAGCAGTACTTC.

The V call is TRBV5-8, the J call TRBJ1-1, with a tentative D call TRBD1 (5 bases). Trimming took off 6 bases at V and 1 base at J, with 10 bases between the two ends. The germline CDR1 and CDR2 sequences are SGHTS and YDEGEE. The CDR3 runs 13 residues. CDR3 region: CASNRQRNTEAFF. CDR3 sequence (DNA): TGTGCCAGCAACAGACAGCGGAACACTGAAGCTTTCTTT.

J is TRBJ2-7 and V is TRBV18; D ambiguous. With 5 bases removed from V and 0 bases from J, the gap between germline ends came to 5 bases. The CDR3 spans 12 residues. Germline V lookup: CDR1 KGHSH, CDR2 LQKENI. CDR3 in DNA: TGTGCCAGCTCATCGAGCTCCTACGAGCAGTACTTC. Translating it yields CASSSSSYEQYF.

The chain carries TRBV6-6 and TRBJ1-2, with TRBD1 matching 10 bases. The length of the CDR3 is 16 residues. Germline-derived CDR1 and CDR2 are MNHNY and SVGAGI (reference sequence). The J segment lost 4 bases and the V segment lost 0 bases, leaving 5 bases of the junction unmatched. The CDR3 nucleotides read TGTGCCAGCAGTTACTCAGGGGGGACAGGGGCCTATGGCTACACCTTC. Translated: CASSYSGGTGAYGYTF.

The chain carries TRBV9 and TRBJ1-2; 8 bases are shared with TRBD1. With 4 bases clipped from V and 2 bases from J, the junction kept 7 bases outside the gene matches. The CDR3 contains 15 residues. Germline V lookup: CDR1 SGDLS, CDR2 YYNGEE. This chain's CDR3 is CASSTETGANYGYTF. The CDR3 DNA follows: TGTGCCAGCAGCACAGAGACAGGGGCCAACTATGGCTACACCTTC.

This sequence joins TRBV10-3 and TRBJ2-7; 10 bases are shared with TRBD1. The CDR3 covers 13 residues. Unmatched junction bases numbered 5, after V lost 5 bases and J lost 7 bases. Germline assignment: CDR1 ENHRY and CDR2 SYGVKD. The CDR3 reads CAISRQGAGEQYF. The CDR3 coding sequence is TGTGCCATCAGTAGACAGGGGGCAGGTGAGCAGTACTTC.

This rearrangement joins TRBV28 to TRBJ1-2; the D gene is possibly TRBD1 (5 bases). V shed 5 bases and J shed 2 bases, with 21 bases lying between them. Per the germline V gene, CDR1 is MDHEN and CDR2 is SYDVKM. The CDR3 loop spans 17 amino acids. CDR3 sequence reads: CASSTVRAQVQNYGYTF. The CDR3 DNA follows: TGTGCCAGCAGTACTGTCAGGGCCCAAGTTCAAAACTATGGCTACACCTTC.

The rearrangement uses TRBV5-1 and TRBJ2-6; 9 bases match TRBD1. This CDR3 spans 17 amino acids. Germline values: CDR1 SGHRS, CDR2 YFSETQ. The V and J ends lost 4 bases and 0 bases, in that order; junction bases with no gene match: 5. CDR3 residues: CASSVGQGSSGANVLTF. The CDR3 DNA follows: TGCGCCAGCAGCGTGGGACAGGGAAGCTCTGGGGCCAACGTCCTGACTTTC.